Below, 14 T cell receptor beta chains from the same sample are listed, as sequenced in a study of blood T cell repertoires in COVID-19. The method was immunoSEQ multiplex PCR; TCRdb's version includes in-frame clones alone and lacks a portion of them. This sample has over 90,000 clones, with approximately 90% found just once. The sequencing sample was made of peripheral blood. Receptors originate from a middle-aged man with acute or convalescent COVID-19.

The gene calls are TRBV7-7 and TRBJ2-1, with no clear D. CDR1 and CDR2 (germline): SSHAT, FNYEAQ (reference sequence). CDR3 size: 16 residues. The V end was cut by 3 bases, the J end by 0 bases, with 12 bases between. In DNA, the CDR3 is TGTGCCAGCAGCTTTGCCGCATTGAGCTCCTACAATGAGCAGTTCTTC. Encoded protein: CASSFAALSSYNEQFF.

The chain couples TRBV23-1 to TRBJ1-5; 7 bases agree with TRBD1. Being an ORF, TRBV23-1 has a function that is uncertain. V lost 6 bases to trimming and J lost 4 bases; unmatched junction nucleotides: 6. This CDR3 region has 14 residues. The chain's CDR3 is CASRYRGPNQPQHF. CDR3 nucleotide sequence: TGCGCCAGCAGGTACAGGGGTCCGAATCAGCCCCAGCATTTT.

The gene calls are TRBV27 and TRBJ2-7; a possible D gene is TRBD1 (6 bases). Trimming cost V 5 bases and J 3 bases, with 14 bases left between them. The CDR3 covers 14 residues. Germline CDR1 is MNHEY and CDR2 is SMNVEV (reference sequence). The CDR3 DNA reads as TGTGCCAGCAGTAAACGGGACACCCTCTACGAGCAGTACTTC. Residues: CASSKRDTLYEQYF.

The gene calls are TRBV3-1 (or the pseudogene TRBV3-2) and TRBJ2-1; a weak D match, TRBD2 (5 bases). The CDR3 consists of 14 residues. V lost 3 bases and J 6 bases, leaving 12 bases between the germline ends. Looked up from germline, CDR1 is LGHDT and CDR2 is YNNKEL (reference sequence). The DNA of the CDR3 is TGTGCCAGCAGCCATATAATCCGGGGCAATGAGCAGTTCTTC. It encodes CASSHIIRGNEQFF.

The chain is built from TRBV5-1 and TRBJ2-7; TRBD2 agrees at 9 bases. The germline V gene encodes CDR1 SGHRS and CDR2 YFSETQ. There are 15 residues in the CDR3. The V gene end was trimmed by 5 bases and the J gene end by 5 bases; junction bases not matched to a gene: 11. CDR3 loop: CASRPGAGGPHEQYF. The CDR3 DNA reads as TGCGCCAGCAGACCGGGGGCGGGAGGGCCCCACGAGCAGTACTTC.

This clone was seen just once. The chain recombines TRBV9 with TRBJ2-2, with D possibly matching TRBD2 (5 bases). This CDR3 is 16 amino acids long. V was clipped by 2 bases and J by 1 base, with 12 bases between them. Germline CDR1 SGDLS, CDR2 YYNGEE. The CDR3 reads CASSVRTVLNTGELFF. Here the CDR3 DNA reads TGTGCCAGCAGCGTTCGGACTGTACTGAACACCGGGGAGCTGTTTTTT.

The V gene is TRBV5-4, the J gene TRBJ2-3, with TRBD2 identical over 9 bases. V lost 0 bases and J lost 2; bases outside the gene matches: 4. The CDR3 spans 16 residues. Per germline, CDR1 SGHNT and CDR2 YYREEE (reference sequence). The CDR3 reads CASSLDASGNTDTQYF. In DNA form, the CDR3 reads TGTGCCAGCAGCTTGGATGCTAGCGGGAACACAGATACGCAGTATTTT. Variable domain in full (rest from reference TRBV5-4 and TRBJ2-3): ETGVTQSPTHLIKTRGQQVTLRCSSQSGHNTVSWYQQALGQGPQFIFQYYREEENGRGNFPPRFSGLQFPNYSSELNVNALELDDSALYLCASSLDASGNTDTQYFGPGTRLTVL.

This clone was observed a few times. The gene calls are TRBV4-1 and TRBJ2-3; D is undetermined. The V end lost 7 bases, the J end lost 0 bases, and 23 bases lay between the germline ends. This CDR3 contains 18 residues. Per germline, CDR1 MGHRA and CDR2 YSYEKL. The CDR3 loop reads CASKNNPVERASTDTQYF. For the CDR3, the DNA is TGCGCCAGCAAGAATAATCCGGTGGAGCGCGCTAGCACAGATACGCAGTATTTT.

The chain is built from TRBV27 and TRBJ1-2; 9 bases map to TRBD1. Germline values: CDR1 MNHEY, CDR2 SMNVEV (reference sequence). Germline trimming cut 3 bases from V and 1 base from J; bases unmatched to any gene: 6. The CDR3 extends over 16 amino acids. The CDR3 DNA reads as TGTGCCAGCAGTTTGGGACAGGGTGCAAGTAACTATGGCTACACCTTC. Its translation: CASSLGQGASNYGYTF.

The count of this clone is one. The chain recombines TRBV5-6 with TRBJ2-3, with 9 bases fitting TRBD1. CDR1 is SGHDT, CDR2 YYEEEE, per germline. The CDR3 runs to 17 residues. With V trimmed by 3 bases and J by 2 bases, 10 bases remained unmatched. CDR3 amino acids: CASSWMARDRDTDTQYF. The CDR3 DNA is TGTGCCAGCAGCTGGATGGCACGGGACAGGGACACAGATACGCAGTATTTT. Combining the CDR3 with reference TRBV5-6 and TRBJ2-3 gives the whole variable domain DAGVTQSPTHLIKTRGQQVTLRCSPKSGHDTVSWYQQALGQGPQFIFQYYEEEERQRGNFPDRFSGHQFPNYSSELNVNALLLGDSALYLCASSWMARDRDTDTQYFGPGTRLTVL.

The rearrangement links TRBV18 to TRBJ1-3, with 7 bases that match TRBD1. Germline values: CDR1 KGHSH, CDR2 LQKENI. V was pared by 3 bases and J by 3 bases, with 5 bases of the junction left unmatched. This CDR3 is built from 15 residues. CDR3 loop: CASSPLGTDGNTIYF. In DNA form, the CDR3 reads TGTGCCAGCTCACCGCTAGGGACAGATGGAAACACCATATATTTT.

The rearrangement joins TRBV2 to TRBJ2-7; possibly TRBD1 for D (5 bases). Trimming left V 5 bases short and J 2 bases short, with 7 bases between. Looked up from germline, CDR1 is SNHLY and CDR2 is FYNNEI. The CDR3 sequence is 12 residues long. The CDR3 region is CASSPTAYEQYF. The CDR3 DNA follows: TGTGCCAGCAGTCCGACAGCCTACGAGCAGTACTTC. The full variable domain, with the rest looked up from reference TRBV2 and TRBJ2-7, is EPEVTQTPSHQVTQMGQEVILRCVPISNHLYFYWYRQILGQKVEFLVSFYNNEISEKSEIFDDQFSVERPDGSNFTLKIRSTKLEDSAMYFCASSPTAYEQYFGPGTRLTVT.

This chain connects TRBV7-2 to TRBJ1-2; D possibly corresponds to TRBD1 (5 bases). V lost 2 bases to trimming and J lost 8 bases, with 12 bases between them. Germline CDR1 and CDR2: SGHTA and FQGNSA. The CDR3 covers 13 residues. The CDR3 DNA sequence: TGTGCCAGCAGCTTATTCGGGGGATTAGGCTACACCTTC. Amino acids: CASSLFGGLGYTF.

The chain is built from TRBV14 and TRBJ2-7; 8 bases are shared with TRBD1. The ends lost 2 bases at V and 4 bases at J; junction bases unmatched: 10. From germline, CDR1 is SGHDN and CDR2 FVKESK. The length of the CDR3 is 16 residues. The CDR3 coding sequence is TGTGCCAGCAGCCAAATTTCGGGACAGGCTATATACGAGCAGTACTTC. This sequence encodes CASSQISGQAIYEQYF. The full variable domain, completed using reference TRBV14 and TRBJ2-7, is EAGVTQFPSHSVIEKGQTVTLRCDPISGHDNLYWYRRVMGKEIKFLLHFVKESKQDESGMPNNRFLAERTGGTYSTLKVQPAELEDSGVYFCASSQISGQAIYEQYFGPGTRLTVT.